This is a list of T cell receptor beta chains from one sample in a study of blood T cell repertoires in COVID-19. Profiled with immunoSEQ multiplex PCR; TCRdb holds only in-frame clones, not every one. The sample includes about 230,000 clones, 80% to 90% seen only once; the top ten take roughly 8.8%. Source material: peripheral blood. The receptors were sampled from a middle-aged man with active or convalescent COVID-19. The CDR3 runs from the conserved cysteine through the conserved F or W. D genes are given only for firm matches. Expanded clones are given a class, and other clones once, few, many or no size at all.

clone size,V gene,D gene,J gene,CDR3 DNA,CDR3 protein
once,TRBV2,TRBD2,TRBJ2-1,TGTGCCAGCAGGGGCACTAGCGAACCGGAAAAAAATGAGCAGTTCTTC,CASRGTSEPEKNEQFF
-,TRBV5-4,TRBD2,TRBJ2-7,TGTGCCAGCAGCTCCCCGGATATAGCGGGAGGCGAGCAGTACTTC,CASSSPDIAGGEQYF
-,TRBV5-4,TRBD2,TRBJ2-5,TGTGCCAGCAGCTCCGACCCCGGGACTAGCGGCTTAGAGACCCAGTACTTC,CASSSDPGTSGLETQYF
few,TRBV5-4,TRBD1,TRBJ1-3,TGTGCCAGCAGCAGGGGACAGGGGGACGGAAACACCATATATTTT,CASSRGQGDGNTIYF
-,TRBV7-2,TRBD2,TRBJ2-1,TGTGCCAGCAGCTTGCCTGGGACTAGCGGGAGGGATTGGGATGAGCAGTTCTTC,CASSLPGTSGRDWDEQFF
-,TRBV6-1,-,TRBJ2-6,TGTGCCAGCAGTGAAGCGGCGGGACAGCCTCACTCTGGGGCCAACGTCCTGACTTTC,CASSEAAGQPHSGANVLTF
-,TRBV2,-,TRBJ1-1,TGTGCCAGCAGTGATCAGGGTGTGTGGAACACTGAAGCTTTCTTT,CASSDQGVWNTEAFF
-,TRBV11-2,-,TRBJ2-3,TGTGCCAGCAGCTACAGTTTTTTCACAGATACGCAGTATTTT,CASSYSFFTDTQYF
-,TRBV6-6,TRBD1,TRBJ2-1,TGTGCCAGCAGTGGCCAGAACAGGGGGCAGGGGCAGTTCTTC,CASSGQNRGQGQFF
-,TRBV30,-,TRBJ2-2,TGTGCCCGCAAGGGGCAGGGCTCCGGGGAGCTGTTTTTT,CARKGQGSGELFF
-,TRBV15,TRBD1,TRBJ2-5,TGTGCCACCAGCCCACCGTGGACAGGCCAAGAGACCCAGTACTTC,CATSPPWTGQETQYF
-,TRBV12-5,TRBD2,TRBJ2-5,TGTGCTAGTGGTTTTATAGCGGGCATCCAAGAGACCCAGTACTTC,CASGFIAGIQETQYF
-,TRBV18,-,TRBJ1-6,TGTGCCAGCTCACCCGGACAGCACAATTCACCCCTCCACTTT,CASSPGQHNSPLHF
-,TRBV2,TRBD2,TRBJ2-7,TGTGCCAGCAGTGGTAGCGGGAGGACCGAGCAGTACTTC,CASSGSGRTEQYF
-,TRBV5-4,-,TRBJ1-3,TGTGCCAGCAGCTCCCTCACCCAGGGGCTAACGGGAAACACCATATATTTT,CASSSLTQGLTGNTIYF
-,TRBV6-1,-,TRBJ1-5,TGTGCCAGCAGTGAAGGTCAGGGGTATTTTCAGCCCCAGCATTTT,CASSEGQGYFQPQHF
-,TRBV6-5,TRBD2,TRBJ2-3,TGTGCCAGCAGGGACCGGGACTACACAGATACGCAGTATTTT,CASRDRDYTDTQYF
few,TRBV7-9,-,TRBJ1-1,TGTGCCAGCAGCTTAAACCTCAGGGAGAACACTGAAGCTTTCTTT,CASSLNLRENTEAFF
-,TRBV3-1/TRBV3-2,TRBD1,TRBJ2-1,TGTGCCAGCAGCCATATTACAGGGGCTAGCAATGAGCAGTTCTTC,CASSHITGASNEQFF
-,TRBV12-5,-,TRBJ1-1,TGTGCTAGTGGTTTCGGGGGGAACACTGAAGCTTTCTTT,CASGFGGNTEAFF
-,TRBV6-4,TRBD2,TRBJ2-2,TGTGCCAGCAGTGCGACTAGCGGGACCCTTCGGGGCACCGGGGAGCTGTTTTTT,CASSATSGTLRGTGELFF
-,TRBV30,TRBD1,TRBJ1-3,TGTGCCTGGAGTGTAATGAGGACAGGGCGTTCTGGAAACACCATATATTTT,CAWSVMRTGRSGNTIYF
-,TRBV19,-,TRBJ2-4,TGTGCCAGTAGTAACAGGGAGATTCAGTACTTC,CASSNREIQYF
-,TRBV13,-,TRBJ1-2,TGTGCCAGCAGCTTAATCGGGGAAAACTATGGCTACACCTTC,CASSLIGENYGYTF
-,TRBV14,TRBD1,TRBJ1-1,TGTGCCAGCAGCCAACCTGGGACAGGGAGCACTGAAGCTTTCTTT,CASSQPGTGSTEAFF
-,TRBV20-1,-,TRBJ1-2,TGCAGTGCTAGAGTAGGGGAAGGCTACACCTTC,CSARVGEGYTF
once,TRBV5-1,TRBD1,TRBJ1-2,TGCGCCAGCAGCTCAGGGGGCGGCTATGGCTACACCTTC,CASSSGGGYGYTF
-,TRBV21-1,-,TRBJ2-3,TGTGCCAGCAGCCACGACGGGCCCCCAACTAGCGGGGGGGCGGTAGATACGCAGTATTTT,CASSHDGPPTSGGAVDTQYF
-,TRBV6-5,-,TRBJ1-6,TGTGCCAGCAGAGCCTCAGGGAACTCACCCCTCCACTTT,CASRASGNSPLHF